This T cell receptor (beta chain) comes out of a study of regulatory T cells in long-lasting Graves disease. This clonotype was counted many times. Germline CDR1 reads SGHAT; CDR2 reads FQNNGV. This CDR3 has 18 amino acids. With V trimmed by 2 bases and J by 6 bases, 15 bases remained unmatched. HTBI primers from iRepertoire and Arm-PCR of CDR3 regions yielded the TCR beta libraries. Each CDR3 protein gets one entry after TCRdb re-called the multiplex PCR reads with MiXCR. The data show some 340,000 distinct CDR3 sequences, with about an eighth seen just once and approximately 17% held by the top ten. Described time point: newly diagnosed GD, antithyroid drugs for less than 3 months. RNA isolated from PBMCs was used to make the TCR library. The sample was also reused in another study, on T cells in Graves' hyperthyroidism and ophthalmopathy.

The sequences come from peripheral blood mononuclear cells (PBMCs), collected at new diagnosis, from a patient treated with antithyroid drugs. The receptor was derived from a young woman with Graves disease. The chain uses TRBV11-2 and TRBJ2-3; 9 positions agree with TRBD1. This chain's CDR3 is CASSLSWVRDREYDTQYF. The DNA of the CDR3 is TGTGCCAGCAGCTTATCATGGGTCCGGGACAGGGAATATGATACGCAGTATTTT. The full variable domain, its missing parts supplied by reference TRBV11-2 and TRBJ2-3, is EAGVAQSPRYKIIEKRQSVAFWCNPISGHATLYWYQQILGQGPKLLIQFQNNGVVDDSQLPKDRFSAERLKGVDSTLKIQPAKLEDSAVYLCASSLSWVRDREYDTQYFGPGTRLTVL.